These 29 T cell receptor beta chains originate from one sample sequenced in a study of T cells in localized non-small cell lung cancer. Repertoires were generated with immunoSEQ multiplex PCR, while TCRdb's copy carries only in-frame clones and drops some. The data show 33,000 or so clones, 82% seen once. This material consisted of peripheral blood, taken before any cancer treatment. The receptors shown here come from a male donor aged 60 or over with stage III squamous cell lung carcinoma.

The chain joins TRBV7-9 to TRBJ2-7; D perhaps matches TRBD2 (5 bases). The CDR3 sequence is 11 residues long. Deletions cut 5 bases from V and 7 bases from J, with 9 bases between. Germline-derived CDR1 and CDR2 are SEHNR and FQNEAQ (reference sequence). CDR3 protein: CASSIQREQYF. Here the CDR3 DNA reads TGTGCCAGCAGCATCCAGCGGGAGCAGTACTTC. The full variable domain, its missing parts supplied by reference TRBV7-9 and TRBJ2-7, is DTGVSQNPRHKITKRGQNVTFRCDPISEHNRLYWYRQTLGQGPEFLTYFQNEAQLEKSRLLSDRFSAERPKGSFSTLEIQRTEQGDSAMYLCASSIQREQYFGPGTRLTVT.

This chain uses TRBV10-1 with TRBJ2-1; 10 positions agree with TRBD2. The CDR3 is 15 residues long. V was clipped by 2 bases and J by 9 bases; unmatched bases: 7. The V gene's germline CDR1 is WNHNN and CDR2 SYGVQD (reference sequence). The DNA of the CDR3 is TGCGCCAGCAGTGAGCGGTCTAGCGGGAGTAGTGAGCAGTTCTTC. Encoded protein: CASSERSSGSSEQFF.

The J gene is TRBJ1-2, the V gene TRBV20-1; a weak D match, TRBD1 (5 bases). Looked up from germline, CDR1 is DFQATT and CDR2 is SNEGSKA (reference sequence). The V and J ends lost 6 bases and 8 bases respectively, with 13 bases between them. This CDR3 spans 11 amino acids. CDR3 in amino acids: CSANPGLGYTF. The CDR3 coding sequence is TGCAGTGCCAACCCGGGACTCGGCTACACCTTC.

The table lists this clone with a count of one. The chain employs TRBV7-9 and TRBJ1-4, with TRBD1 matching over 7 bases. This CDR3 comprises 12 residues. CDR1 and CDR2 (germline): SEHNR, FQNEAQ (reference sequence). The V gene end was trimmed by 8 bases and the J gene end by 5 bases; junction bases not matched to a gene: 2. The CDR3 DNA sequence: TGTGCCAGCGAGGGGGCAAATGAAAAACTGTTTTTT. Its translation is CASEGANEKLFF.

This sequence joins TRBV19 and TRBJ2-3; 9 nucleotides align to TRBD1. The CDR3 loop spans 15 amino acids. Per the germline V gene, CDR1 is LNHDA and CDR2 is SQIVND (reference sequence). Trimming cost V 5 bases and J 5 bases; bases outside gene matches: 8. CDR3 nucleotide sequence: TGTGCCAGTAGTGCCGGACAGGGGATACAAGATACGCAGTATTTT. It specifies CASSAGQGIQDTQYF.

The CDR3, as DNA: TGTGCCAGCAGCTCCCTGGAGGGAGCCCTTAACTATGGCTACACCTTC. Translating it yields CASSSLEGALNYGYTF. The chain combines TRBV11-2 with TRBJ1-2; D is unclear. Trimming left V 4 bases short and J 1 base short, with 16 bases between. CDR1 and CDR2 (germline): SGHAT, FQNNGV. This CDR3 spans 16 amino acids.

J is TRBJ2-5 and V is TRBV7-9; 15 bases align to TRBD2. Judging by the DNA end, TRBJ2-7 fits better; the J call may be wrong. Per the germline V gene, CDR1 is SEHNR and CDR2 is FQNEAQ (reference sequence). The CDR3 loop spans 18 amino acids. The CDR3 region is CASSLGTSGGLFGYEQYF. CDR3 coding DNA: TGTGCCAGCAGCTTGGGGACTAGCGGGGGGCTGTTCGGCTACGAGCAGTACTTC.

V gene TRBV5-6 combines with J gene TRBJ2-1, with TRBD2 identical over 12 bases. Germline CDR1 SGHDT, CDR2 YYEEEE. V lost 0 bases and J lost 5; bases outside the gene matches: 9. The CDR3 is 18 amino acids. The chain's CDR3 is CASSLAWTSGAENNEQFF. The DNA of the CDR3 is TGTGCCAGCAGCTTGGCCTGGACTAGCGGGGCTGAAAACAATGAGCAGTTCTTC.

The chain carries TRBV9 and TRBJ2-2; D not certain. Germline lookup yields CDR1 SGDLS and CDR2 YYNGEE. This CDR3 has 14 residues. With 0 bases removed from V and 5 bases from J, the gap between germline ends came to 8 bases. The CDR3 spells CASSVGGTTGELFF. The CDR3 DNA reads TGTGCCAGCAGCGTAGGAGGTACGACCGGGGAGCTGTTTTTT.

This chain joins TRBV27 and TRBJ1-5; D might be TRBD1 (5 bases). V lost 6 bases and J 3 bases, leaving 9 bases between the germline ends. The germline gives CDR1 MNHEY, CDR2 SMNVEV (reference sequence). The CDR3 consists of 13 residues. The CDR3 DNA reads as TGTGCCAGCAGCTGGGGGTCCAATCAGCCCCAGCATTTT. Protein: CASSWGSNQPQHF.

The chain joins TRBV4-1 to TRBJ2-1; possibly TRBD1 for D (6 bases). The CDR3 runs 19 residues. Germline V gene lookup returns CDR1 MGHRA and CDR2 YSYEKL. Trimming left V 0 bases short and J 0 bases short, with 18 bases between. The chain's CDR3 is CASSQDLDSAVNSYNEQFF. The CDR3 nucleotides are TGCGCCAGCAGCCAAGACCTGGACAGCGCCGTCAACTCCTACAATGAGCAGTTCTTC.

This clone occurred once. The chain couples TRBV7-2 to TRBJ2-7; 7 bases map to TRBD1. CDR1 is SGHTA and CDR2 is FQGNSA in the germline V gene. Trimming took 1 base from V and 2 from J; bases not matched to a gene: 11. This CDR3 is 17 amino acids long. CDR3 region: CASSLGLPGQIPYEQYF. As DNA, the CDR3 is TGTGCCAGCAGCTTAGGACTACCGGGACAGATACCCTACGAGCAGTACTTC.

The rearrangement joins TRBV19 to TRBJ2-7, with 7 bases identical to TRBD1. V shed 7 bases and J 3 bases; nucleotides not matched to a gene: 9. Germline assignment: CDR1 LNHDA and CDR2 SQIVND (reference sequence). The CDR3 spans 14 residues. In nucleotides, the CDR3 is TGTGCCAGTAACCCTGGGGACAGATTCTACGAGCAGTACTTC. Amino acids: CASNPGDRFYEQYF.

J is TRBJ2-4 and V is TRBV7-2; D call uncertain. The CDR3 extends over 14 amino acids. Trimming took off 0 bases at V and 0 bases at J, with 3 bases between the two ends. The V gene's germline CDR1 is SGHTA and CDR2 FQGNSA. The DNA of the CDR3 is TGTGCCAGCAGCTTAGCCCCAGCCAAAAACATTCAGTACTTC. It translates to CASSLAPAKNIQYF.

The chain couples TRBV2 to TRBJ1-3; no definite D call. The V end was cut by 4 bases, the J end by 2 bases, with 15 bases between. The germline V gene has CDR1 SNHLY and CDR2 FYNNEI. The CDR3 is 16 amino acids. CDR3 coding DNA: TGTGCCAGCAGTGTTTGGGCGGTCGGCGCTGGAAACACCATATATTTT. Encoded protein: CASSVWAVGAGNTIYF.

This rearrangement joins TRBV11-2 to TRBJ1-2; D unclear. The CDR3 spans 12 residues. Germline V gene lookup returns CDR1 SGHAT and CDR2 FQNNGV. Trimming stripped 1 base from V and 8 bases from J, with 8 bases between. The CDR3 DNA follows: TGTGCCAGCAGCTTAGTCACCCAAGGCTACACCTTC. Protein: CASSLVTQGYTF. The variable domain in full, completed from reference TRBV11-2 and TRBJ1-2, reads EAGVAQSPRYKIIEKRQSVAFWCNPISGHATLYWYQQILGQGPKLLIQFQNNGVVDDSQLPKDRFSAERLKGVDSTLKIQPAKLEDSAVYLCASSLVTQGYTFGSGTRLTVV.

The CDR3 sequence: CASSLASVNEQYF. The CDR3, as DNA: TGTGCCAGCAGCTTAGCTTCGGTCAACGAGCAGTACTTC. The V gene is TRBV11-3, the J gene TRBJ2-7; D unresolved. The CDR3 consists of 13 residues. The germline CDR1 and CDR2 sequences are SGHNT and YENEEA. V dropped 1 base and J dropped 5 bases, with 9 bases sitting between them.

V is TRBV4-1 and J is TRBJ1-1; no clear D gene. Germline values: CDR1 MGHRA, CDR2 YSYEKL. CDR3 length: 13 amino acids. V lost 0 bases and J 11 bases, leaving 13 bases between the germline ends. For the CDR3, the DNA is TGCGCCAGCAGCCAAGAGCAGCTGGTGGGGGCTTTCTTT. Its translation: CASSQEQLVGAFF.

CDR3 in amino acids: CASSQEDRTREQYF. CDR3 nucleotide sequence: TGTGCCAGCAGCCAAGAGGACAGAACCCGCGAGCAGTACTTC. J is TRBJ2-7 and V is TRBV28, with D possibly TRBD1 on 6 matching bases. The V gene lost 6 bases and the J gene lost 6 bases, with 18 bases spanning the gap. The CDR3 runs to 14 residues. Per germline, CDR1 MDHEN and CDR2 SYDVKM.

The CDR3 reads CASSPNRGRINEKLFF. The CDR3 region has the DNA TGTGCCAGCAGCCCCAACAGGGGGAGGATTAATGAAAAACTGTTTTTT. This chain connects TRBV5-6 to TRBJ1-4; 8 nucleotides line up with TRBD1. The V and J ends lost 4 bases and 4 bases, in that order; junction bases with no gene match: 9. This CDR3 is built from 16 residues. Germline V gene lookup returns CDR1 SGHDT and CDR2 YYEEEE.

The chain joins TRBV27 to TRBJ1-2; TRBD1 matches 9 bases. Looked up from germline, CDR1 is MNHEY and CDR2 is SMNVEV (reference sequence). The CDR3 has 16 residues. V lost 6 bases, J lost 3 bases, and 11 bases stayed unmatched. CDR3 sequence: CASSNPTGTGYYGYTF. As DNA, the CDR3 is TGTGCCAGCAGCAATCCTACCGGGACAGGGTACTATGGCTACACCTTC.

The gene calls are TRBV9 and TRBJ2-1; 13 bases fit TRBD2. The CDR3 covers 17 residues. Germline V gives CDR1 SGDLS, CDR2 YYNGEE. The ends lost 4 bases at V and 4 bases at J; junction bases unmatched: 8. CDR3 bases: TGTGCCAGCAGCCCCACTTCGGGACTAGCGGGGTACAATGAGCAGTTCTTC. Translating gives CASSPTSGLAGYNEQFF.

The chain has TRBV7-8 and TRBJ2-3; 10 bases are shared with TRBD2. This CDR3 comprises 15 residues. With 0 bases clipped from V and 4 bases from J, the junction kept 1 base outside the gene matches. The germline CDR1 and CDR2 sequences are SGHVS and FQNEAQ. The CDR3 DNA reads TGTGCCAGCAGCTTAGCCGGGACTAGCGCAGATACGCAGTATTTT. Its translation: CASSLAGTSADTQYF.

The chain's CDR3 is CATSLGLGTGNTYEQYF. The CDR3 region has the DNA TGTGCCACCAGCCTCGGGCTCGGGACAGGGAATACCTACGAGCAGTACTTC. The rearrangement links TRBV15 to TRBJ2-7, with 9 positions matching TRBD1. The CDR3 covers 17 residues. Trimming cost V 5 bases and J 2 bases; bases outside gene matches: 13. The germline V gene encodes CDR1 LNHNV and CDR2 YYDKDF (reference sequence).

CDR3 in amino acids: CAISDIRGASSYEQYF. In nucleotides, the CDR3 is TGTGCCATCAGTGACATCAGGGGAGCGAGCTCCTACGAGCAGTACTTC. This chain connects TRBV10-3 to TRBJ2-7, with D possibly matching TRBD1 (6 bases). The germline V gene encodes CDR1 ENHRY and CDR2 SYGVKD. Trimming stripped 3 bases from V and 0 bases from J, with 15 bases between. CDR3 length equals 16 residues.

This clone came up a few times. The CDR3 DNA reads as TGTGCCAGCAGTGTTATGACAGGGGATAATGAAAAACTGTTTTTT. Translation gives CASSVMTGDNEKLFF. J is TRBJ1-4 and V is TRBV6-1, with 8 nucleotides matching TRBD1. The V gene end was trimmed by 4 bases and the J gene end by 4 bases; junction bases not matched to a gene: 5. The CDR3 is made up of 15 amino acids. Germline V gives CDR1 MNHNS, CDR2 SASEGT.

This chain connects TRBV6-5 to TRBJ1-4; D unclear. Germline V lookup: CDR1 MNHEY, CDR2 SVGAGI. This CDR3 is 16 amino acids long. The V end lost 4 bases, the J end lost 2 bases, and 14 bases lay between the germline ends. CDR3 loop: CASSLGFRGTNEKLFF. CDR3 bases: TGTGCCAGCAGTTTGGGTTTCCGAGGGACTAATGAAAAACTGTTTTTT.

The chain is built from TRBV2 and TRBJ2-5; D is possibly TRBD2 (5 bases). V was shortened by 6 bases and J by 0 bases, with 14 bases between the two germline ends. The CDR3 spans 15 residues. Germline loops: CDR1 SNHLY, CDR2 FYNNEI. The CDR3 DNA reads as TGTGCCAGCAGCCCCAGCGGCGGCCACCAAGAGACCCAGTACTTC. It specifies CASSPSGGHQETQYF.

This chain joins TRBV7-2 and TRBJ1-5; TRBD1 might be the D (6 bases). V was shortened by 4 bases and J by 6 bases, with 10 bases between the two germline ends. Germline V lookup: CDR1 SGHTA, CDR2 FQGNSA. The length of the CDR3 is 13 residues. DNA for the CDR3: TGTGCCAGCAGCTGGGGGCTGCGTCAGCCCCAGCATTTT. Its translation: CASSWGLRQPQHF.